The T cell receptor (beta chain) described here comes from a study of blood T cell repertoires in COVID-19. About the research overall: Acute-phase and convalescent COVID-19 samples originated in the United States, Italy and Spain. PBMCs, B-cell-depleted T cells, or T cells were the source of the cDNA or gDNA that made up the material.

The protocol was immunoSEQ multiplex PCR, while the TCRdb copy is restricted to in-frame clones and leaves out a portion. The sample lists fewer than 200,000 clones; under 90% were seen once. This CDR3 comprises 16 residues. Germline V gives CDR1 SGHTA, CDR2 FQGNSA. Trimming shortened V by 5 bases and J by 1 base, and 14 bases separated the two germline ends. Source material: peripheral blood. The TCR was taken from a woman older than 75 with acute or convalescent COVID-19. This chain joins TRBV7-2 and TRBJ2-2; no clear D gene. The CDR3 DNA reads TGTGCCAGCAGCCGGTTTGGCGGAAGGAACACCGGGGAGCTGTTTTTT. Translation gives CASSRFGGRNTGELFF.